This TCR beta chain was documented in a study of tumor-infiltrating lymphocytes in primary liver carcinoma. Across the whole study: Each participant had primary liver carcinoma, and surgical resection was the treatment. Notes on the study in general: Among the pair types, tumor region pairs showed more overlap than tumor-adjacent and tumor-blood pairs. Against blood, tumors held a significantly higher top-250-clone fraction (p = 0.039).

Note on this clonotype: What it recognizes is unknown.

Unsorted whole blood served as the source of blood RNA, and germline DNA was extracted as well. Constant-region priming of approximately 0.55 ug total RNA yielded TCR beta cDNA. ARM-PCR, slightly modified, supplied the TCR beta libraries through three nested multiplex PCR rounds. TCRdb re-analysed the multiplex PCR reads in MiXCR, keeping a single row per CDR3 protein. The table lists approximately 300,000 distinct CDR3 sequences, 65% of them singletons. The sequence came from a man in his forties with primary liver carcinoma and hepatitis B virus infection. The source material was peripheral blood.

The chain's CDR3 is CAIQEASGTRGEKQFF. CDR3 nucleotides: TGTGCCATCCAAGAGGCTAGCGGGACCCGCGGGGAAAAGCAGTTCTTC. This chain uses TRBV10-3 with TRBJ2-1; 9 nucleotides agree with TRBD2. Losses at the gene ends were 8 bases for V and 11 bases for J; bases not matched to a gene: 19. The germline gives CDR1 ENHRY, CDR2 SYGVKD. The CDR3 covers 16 residues.